Following are 10 T cell receptor beta chains from one sample sequenced in a study of immune heterogeneity within non-small cell lung tumors. Amplifying TCR beta CDR3 involved multiplex PCR carried out with 32 V and 13 J primers. Using its own MiXCR run on the multiplex PCR reads, TCRdb lists one record per CDR3 protein. The data hold about 15,000 distinct CDR3 sequences, with over 25% observed a single time. Bulk tumor genomic DNA constituted the template, at roughly 660 ng per sample. In surgery, several biopsies were collected from each primary tumor at widely spaced sites. Patients with untreated, newly diagnosed non-small cell lung cancer underwent curative surgery. The sequenced material came from lung tumor tissue. The receptors stem from a woman aged 50 to 65 with non-small cell lung cancer.

V gene TRBV11-3 combines with J gene TRBJ2-2, with 8 bases matching TRBD1. With 10 bases clipped from V and 7 bases from J, the junction kept 8 bases outside the gene matches. Per the germline V gene, CDR1 is SGHNT and CDR2 is YENEEA. CDR3 length: 13 amino acids. The CDR3 loop reads CAIKDRVVGELFF. The CDR3 nucleotides are TGTGCCATCAAGGACAGGGTTGTCGGGGAGCTGTTTTTT. Looking up the rest from reference TRBV11-3 and TRBJ2-2 gives the full variable domain: EAGVVQSPRYKIIEKKQPVAFWCNPISGHNTLYWYLQNLGQGPELLIRYENEEAVDDSQLPKDRFSAERLKGVDSTLKIQPAELGDSAVYLCAIKDRVVGELFFGEGSRLTVL.

The chain carries TRBV5-6 and TRBJ2-3; tentative D call: TRBD1 (6 bases). Germline assignment: CDR1 SGHDT and CDR2 YYEEEE. V lost 4 bases, J lost 3 bases, and 9 bases lay in between. This CDR3 spans 13 amino acids. For the CDR3, the DNA is TGTGCCAGCAGCCTAGACAGGACAGATACGCAGTATTTT. Protein product: CASSLDRTDTQYF. Combining the CDR3 with reference TRBV5-6 and TRBJ2-3 gives the whole variable domain DAGVTQSPTHLIKTRGQQVTLRCSPKSGHDTVSWYQQALGQGPQFIFQYYEEEERQRGNFPDRFSGHQFPNYSSELNVNALLLGDSALYLCASSLDRTDTQYFGPGTRLTVL.

This clonotype was recorded many times. This chain joins TRBV3-1 and TRBJ1-6, with TRBD1 as a possible D gene (6 bases). Deletions cut 1 base from V and 10 bases from J, with 17 bases between. This CDR3 spans 16 amino acids. CDR1 and CDR2 (germline): LGHDT, YNNKEL (reference sequence). DNA for the CDR3: TGTGCCAGCAGCCAAGGGACAGCGGCGGTGGGATCACCCCTCCACTTT. This translates into CASSQGTAAVGSPLHF.

This clonotype was picked up many times. This chain connects TRBV30 to TRBJ2-1; a possible D gene is TRBD1 (6 bases). Between the trimmed V and J ends, which lost 0 bases and 1 base, there was a span of 13 bases. The CDR3 is 16 amino acids. Looked up from germline, CDR1 is GTSNPN and CDR2 is SVGIG (reference sequence). CDR3 protein: CAWSVRTAKSYNEQFF. As DNA, the CDR3 is TGTGCCTGGAGTGTACGGACAGCCAAATCCTACAATGAGCAGTTCTTC.

This clonotype was detected only a few times. This rearrangement joins TRBV19 to TRBJ2-1; 9 bases match TRBD2. V shed 7 bases and J 1 base; nucleotides not matched to a gene: 8. Germline V gene lookup returns CDR1 LNHDA and CDR2 SQIVND (reference sequence). The CDR3 runs 16 residues. This CDR3 reads CASTSAGGQSYNEQFF. CDR3 bases: TGTGCCAGTACATCGGCGGGGGGGCAGTCCTACAATGAGCAGTTCTTC.

This sequence joins TRBV10-2 and TRBJ2-7; 13 nucleotides align to TRBD2. Trimming cost V 7 bases and J 7 bases; bases outside gene matches: 10. The CDR3 has 15 residues. The germline CDR1 and CDR2 sequences are WSHSY and SAAADI. CDR3 sequence (DNA): TGCGCCAGCAACCCCGGGACTAGCGGGAAGGGGGAGCAGTACTTC. This encodes CASNPGTSGKGEQYF.

By sample fraction, this clonotype is medium-sized. Written as DNA, the CDR3 is TGTGCCAGCCGGACAGAGGGCGCTAATTCACCCCTCCACTTT. Amino acid sequence: CASRTEGANSPLHF. This chain links TRBV7-9 with TRBJ1-6, with a tentative D call TRBD1 (6 bases). CDR1 and CDR2 from the germline V gene are SEHNR and FQNEAQ (reference sequence). The CDR3 is 14 amino acids. Trimming pared 8 bases from V and 6 bases from J, leaving 14 bases between.

This clonotype turned up a few times. The rearrangement links TRBV2 to TRBJ1-5, with 10 bases lining up with TRBD1. Germline CDR1 and CDR2: SNHLY and FYNNEI. With V trimmed by 6 bases and J by 6 bases, 8 bases remained unmatched. The CDR3 length is 15 residues. CDR3 bases: TGTGCCAGCAGATGGGACAGGGGTGTCGTTCAGCCCCAGCATTTT. Its protein is CASRWDRGVVQPQHF.

This clonotype was counted ten times or more. The chain couples TRBV9 to TRBJ2-1, with D perhaps matching TRBD1 (5 bases). This CDR3 is 14 amino acids long. Germline assignment: CDR1 SGDLS and CDR2 YYNGEE. V lost 0 bases and J 3 bases, leaving 7 bases between the germline ends. The CDR3 loop is CASSVGTNYNEQFF. In DNA form, the CDR3 reads TGTGCCAGCAGCGTAGGGACAAACTACAATGAGCAGTTCTTC.

As for this clonotype: A read error may be the cause here, since a much bigger clone is one base away. V usage is TRBV2 and J usage is TRBJ2-7, with D unclear. The CDR3 length is 12 residues. The germline gives CDR1 SNHLY, CDR2 FYNNEI. The CDR3 nucleotides are TGTGTCAGCAGTCCACAATCCTACGAGCAGTACTTC. Amino acids: CVSSPQSYEQYF.